This T cell receptor (beta chain) appears in the sequencing data of a study of vaccination effects on CD4 cells after COVID-19. As regards this clone: Its specificity is unknown.

Antigen-specific CD4+ T cells expanded by the ViraFEST assay with viral peptide pools were then sequenced. Having been cultured for less than 13 days, the cells underwent CD4+ T cell isolation. J was trimmed by 4 bases and V by 3 bases; bases with no gene match: 9. In germline, CDR1 is MNHNS, CDR2 SASEGT. The CDR3 is made up of 16 amino acids. Sequenced by immunoSEQ multiplex PCR; TCRdb stores in-frame clones only, minus some. The sample consists of about 31,000 clones, roughly two thirds of them appearing once. The chain carries TRBV6-1 and TRBJ2-5; 9 nucleotides line up with TRBD1. The TCR originated in a human donor who received a COVID-19 vaccine. Sequenced here: CD4+ T cells from PBMCs cultured with HCoV-229E spike peptides, sampled before COVID-19 vaccination. The CDR3 is CASSEQTGGVGETQYF. The CDR3 bases are TGTGCCAGCAGTGAGCAGACAGGGGGAGTAGGAGAGACCCAGTACTTC.